This is a list of T cell receptor beta chains from one sample in a study of CD8+CD57+ T cells in acquired aplastic anemia. One entry per CDR3 protein, called by TCRdb with MiXCR from the reads. The sample lists some 180,000 distinct CDR3 sequences, 46% seen once, with under 3% in the top ten. The material sequenced was sorted CD4+, CD8+, or CD8+CD57+ T cells (not recorded which) from PBMCs. These receptor sequences come from a human donor in good health. Each CDR3 is given with its conserved first and last residue. Each record gives: J gene, clone size, D gene, V gene, CDR3 protein, CDR3 DNA. D genes are given only for firm matches. The size field is filled for only some rows; it gives once, few, many or a size class.

TRBJ1-1	many	NA	TRBV29-1	CSATKAGPEAFF	TGCAGCGCCACAAAAGCCGGCCCTGAAGCTTTCTTT
TRBJ2-2	many	NA	TRBV19	CASSIRPLNTGELFF	TGTGCCAGTAGTATTCGACCACTGAACACCGGGGAGCTGTTTTTT
TRBJ2-2	NA	NA	TRBV18	CASSPGTPSNTGELFF	TGTGCCAGCTCACCGGGGACGCCCTCGAACACCGGGGAGCTGTTTTTT
TRBJ2-3	many	TRBD1	TRBV7-2	CASSARDRGAGTDTQYF	TGTGCCAGCAGCGCCAGGGACAGGGGAGCGGGGACAGATACGCAGTATTTT
TRBJ1-5	once	NA	TRBV10-3	CAISEQNSNQPQHF	TGTGCCATCAGTGAACAAAATAGCAATCAGCCCCAGCATTTT
TRBJ1-2	NA	TRBD1	TRBV2	CASSEWAGGYGYTF	TGTGCCAGCAGTGAATGGGCAGGGGGCTATGGCTACACCTTC
TRBJ1-1	NA	NA	TRBV7-9	CASSFVKSTEAFF	TGTGCCAGCAGCTTTGTGAAGAGCACTGAGGCTTTCTTT
TRBJ2-7	few	TRBD1	TRBV20-1	CSAYDRVGTYEQYF	TGCAGTGCTTACGACAGGGTGGGAACCTACGAGCAGTACTTC
TRBJ2-5	many	NA	TRBV5-1	CASRPNDWETQYF	TGCGCCAGCAGGCCGAATGACTGGGAGACCCAGTACTTC
TRBJ1-2	NA	NA	TRBV6-5	CASSSGSTNYGYTF	TGTGCCAGCAGTTCCGGGTCGACTAACTATGGCTACACCTTC
TRBJ1-1	NA	NA	TRBV20-1	CSAKDVTEAFF	TGCAGTGCTAAAGATGTGACTGAAGCTTTCTTT
TRBJ2-7	NA	NA	TRBV27	CASSFSAGTYEQYF	TGTGCCAGCAGTTTTTCCGCGGGGACCTACGAGCAGTACTTC
TRBJ2-7	few	TRBD2	TRBV7-3	CASSPSSGLAAYEQYF	TGTGCCAGCAGTCCCTCATCCGGACTAGCGGCCTACGAGCAGTACTTC
TRBJ2-1	many	TRBD2	TRBV20-1	CRATSGTNNEQFF	TGCAGGGCGACTAGCGGGACAAACAATGAGCAGTTCTTC
TRBJ1-2	NA	TRBD1	TRBV5-1	CASSFGQGTRYGYTF	TGCGCCAGCAGCTTCGGACAGGGGACCCGCTATGGCTACACCTTC
TRBJ2-1	NA	TRBD2	TRBV5-6	CASSFTWTSVPYNEQFF	TGTGCCAGCAGCTTCACCTGGACTAGCGTCCCCTACAATGAGCAGTTCTTC
TRBJ2-7	NA	TRBD2	TRBV29-1	CSAVTSGDEQYF	TGCAGCGCCGTGACTAGCGGGGACGAGCAGTACTTC
TRBJ1-2	NA	NA	TRBV2	CASSIGTPGNTF	TGTGCCAGCAGTATCGGGACACCTGGAAACACCTTC
TRBJ1-5	few	TRBD1	TRBV28	CASSSPSGGQGSNQPQHF	TGTGCCAGCAGTTCCCCGTCGGGGGGACAGGGGAGCAATCAGCCCCAGCATTTT
TRBJ1-6	NA	NA	TRBV7-3	CASSLTGYSPLHF	TGTGCCAGCAGCTTAACAGGATATTCACCCCTCCACTTT
TRBJ2-3	many	TRBD2	TRBV19	CASSTRTSGTHTSTDTQYF	TGTGCCAGTAGTACTCGGACTAGCGGGACTCACACTAGCACAGATACGCAGTATTTT
TRBJ1-1	NA	NA	TRBV30	CARSGMGPGTEAFF	TGTGCCAGATCGGGGATGGGTCCGGGCACTGAAGCTTTCTTT
TRBJ2-6	NA	TRBD1	TRBV14	CASSDRGLSGANVLTF	TGTGCCAGCAGCGACAGGGGGCTCTCTGGGGCCAACGTCCTGACTTTC
TRBJ1-2	NA	NA	TRBV10-2	CASSDRAGLAGYTF	TGCGCCAGCAGTGACCGGGCTGGTCTGGCTGGCTACACCTTC
TRBJ2-7	few	TRBD2	TRBV6-4	CASSDSKGPPGGDSYEQYF	TGTGCCAGCAGTGACTCGAAAGGACCCCCCGGGGGGGATTCCTACGAGCAGTACTTC
TRBJ2-7	NA	NA	TRBV5-1	CASSFLGANEQYF	TGCGCCAGCAGCTTCCTCGGAGCGAACGAGCAGTACTTC
TRBJ2-7	few	TRBD1	TRBV11-3	CASSIGQGKRYF	TGTGCCAGCAGTATAGGACAGGGGAAGAGGTACTTC
TRBJ1-4	NA	NA	TRBV5-1	CASSEDVREKLFF	TGCGCCAGCAGCGAGGACGTTAGGGAAAAACTGTTTTTT
TRBJ2-7	many	NA	TRBV24-1	CATSEGRAPYEQYF	TGTGCCACCAGTGAGGGGAGAGCCCCTTACGAGCAGTACTTC
TRBJ1-5	NA	NA	TRBV19	CASSIGAGGNQPQHF	TGTGCCAGTAGTATTGGGGCAGGGGGCAATCAGCCCCAGCATTTT